Listed here is a single T cell receptor (beta chain). The target antigen is unknown. The CDR3 end shows no conserved phenylalanine or tryptophan, and so a read error is likely. The data were taken from a study of tumor and adjacent non-tumor tissue in lung cancer. Background on the study: The cohort had around eleven adenocarcinoma, a couple of squamous cell and 1 small cell patients. On average, productive TCRbeta reads reached about 4.4 million per sample.

The length of the CDR3 is 13 residues. Germline V gives CDR1 MNHNS, CDR2 SASEGT. Trimming left V 10 bases short and J 3 bases short, with 12 bases between. TCRbeta libraries were built with three rounds of nested PCR, modified from ARM-PCR. In TCRdb, the multiplex PCR reads were re-called with MiXCR into one record per CDR3 protein. The profile shows around 200,000 distinct CDR3 sequences, 71% of them singletons. The template was RNA from unsorted bulk tissue. Donors were chemotherapy-naive, newly diagnosed lung cancer surgical patients in China, August–late 2014. Study-level findings and limits: Shorter survival was associated with higher TCR diversity in tumors.

The TCR originated in a man aged 55 to 70 with non-small cell lung cancer. The genes are TRBV6-1 and TRBJ1-4; D gene uncertain. Sequences were obtained from lung tumor tissue. The CDR3: CATYPPANEKLFI. The CDR3 region has the DNA TGTGCCACCTATCCCCCAGCTAATGAAAAACTGTTTATT.